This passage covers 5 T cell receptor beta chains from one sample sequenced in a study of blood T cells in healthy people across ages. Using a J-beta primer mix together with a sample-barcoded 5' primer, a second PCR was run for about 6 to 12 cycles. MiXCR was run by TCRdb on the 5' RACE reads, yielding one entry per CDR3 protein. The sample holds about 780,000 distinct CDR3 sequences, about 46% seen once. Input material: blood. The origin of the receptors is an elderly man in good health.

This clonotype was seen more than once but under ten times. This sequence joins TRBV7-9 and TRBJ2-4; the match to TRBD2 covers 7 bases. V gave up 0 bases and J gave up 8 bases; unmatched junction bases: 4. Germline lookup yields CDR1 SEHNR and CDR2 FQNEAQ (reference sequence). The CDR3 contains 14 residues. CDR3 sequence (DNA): TGTGCCAGCAGCTTAGCGGGGAGGGCAGACATTCAGTACTTC. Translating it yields CASSLAGRADIQYF.

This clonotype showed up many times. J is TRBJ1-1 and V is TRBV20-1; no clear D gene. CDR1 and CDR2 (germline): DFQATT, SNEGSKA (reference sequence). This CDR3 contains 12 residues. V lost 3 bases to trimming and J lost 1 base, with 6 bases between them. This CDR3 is CSASPKNTEAFF. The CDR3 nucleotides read TGCAGTGCTAGCCCGAAGAACACTGAAGCTTTCTTT.

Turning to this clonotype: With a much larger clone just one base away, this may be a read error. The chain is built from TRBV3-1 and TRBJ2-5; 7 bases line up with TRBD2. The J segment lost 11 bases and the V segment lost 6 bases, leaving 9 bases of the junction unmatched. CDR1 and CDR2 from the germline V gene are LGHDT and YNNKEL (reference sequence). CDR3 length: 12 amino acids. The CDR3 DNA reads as TGTGCCAGCAGACGCGGGAGTAATGAGCAGTACTTC. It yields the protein CASRRGSNEQYF.

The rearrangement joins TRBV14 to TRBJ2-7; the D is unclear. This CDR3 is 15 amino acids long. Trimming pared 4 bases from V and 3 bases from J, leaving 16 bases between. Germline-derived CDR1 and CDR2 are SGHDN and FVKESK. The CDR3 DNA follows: TGTGCCAGCAGCCCCAAAACGGCTGGAAACTACGAGCAGTACTTC. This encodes CASSPKTAGNYEQYF.

This chain's CDR3 is CASSYLRGSAYEQYF. The CDR3 bases are TGTGCCAGCAGTTACTTGAGAGGGTCGGCCTACGAGCAGTACTTC. The genes are TRBV6-2 or TRBV6-3 and TRBJ2-4; D is possibly TRBD2 (5 bases). The DNA end is a closer match to TRBJ2-7, so the J assignment may be wrong. Germline V gives CDR1 MNHEY, CDR2 SVGEGT. CDR3 length: 15 residues.